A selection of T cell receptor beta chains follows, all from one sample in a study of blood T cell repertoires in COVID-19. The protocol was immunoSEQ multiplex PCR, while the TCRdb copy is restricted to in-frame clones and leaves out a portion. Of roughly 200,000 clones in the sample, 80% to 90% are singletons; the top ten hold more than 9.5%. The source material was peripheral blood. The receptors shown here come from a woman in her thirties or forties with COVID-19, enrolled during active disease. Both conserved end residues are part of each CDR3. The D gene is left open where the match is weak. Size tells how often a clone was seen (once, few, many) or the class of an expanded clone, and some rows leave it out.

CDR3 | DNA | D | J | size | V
CASSLGAGANVLTF | TGTGCCAGCAGCCTCGGAGCTGGGGCCAACGTCCTGACTTTC | - | TRBJ2-6 | few | TRBV7-9
CASSLRFAGELFF | TGTGCCAGCAGCCTGAGGTTTGCCGGGGAGCTGTTTTTT | - | TRBJ2-2 | - | TRBV11-2
CASSWAGGNEQFF | TGTGCCAGTAGCTGGGCGGGGGGGAATGAGCAGTTCTTC | TRBD2 | TRBJ2-1 | - | TRBV19
CASSSDNEQFF | TGTGCCAGCAGCTCAGACAATGAGCAGTTCTTC | - | TRBJ2-1 | - | TRBV2
CASSLGRGLRYEQYF | TGTGCCAGCAGTTTAGGGCGGGGGCTACGCTACGAGCAGTACTTC | - | TRBJ2-7 | - | TRBV27
CASEKMGGYNEQFF | TGTGCCAGCGAAAAAATGGGAGGCTACAATGAGCAGTTCTTC | - | TRBJ2-1 | - | TRBV2
CASSLGQSRGKQYF | TGTGCCAGCAGTTTAGGGCAGAGCCGAGGGAAGCAGTACTTC | - | TRBJ2-7 | - | TRBV27
CASSVAGGLQETQYF | TGTGCCAGCAGCGTAGCGGGGGGCCTCCAAGAGACCCAGTACTTC | TRBD2 | TRBJ2-5 | - | TRBV7-3
CASSHREGVNTEAFF | TGTGCCAGCAGCCACCGTGAGGGGGTGAACACTGAAGCTTTCTTT | - | TRBJ1-1 | - | TRBV4-2
CASSEWTDDQPQHF | TGTGCCAGCAGTGAATGGACAGACGATCAGCCCCAGCATTTT | - | TRBJ1-5 | few | TRBV25-1
CASSFFLPSGGAVADTQYF | TGTGCCAGCAGTTTTTTCCTGCCTAGCGGGGGGGCAGTGGCAGATACGCAGTATTTT | TRBD2 | TRBJ2-3 | - | TRBV27
CASSLGAGSSDTQYF | TGTGCCAGCAGCTTGGGGGCAGGGAGTTCAGATACGCAGTATTTT | - | TRBJ2-3 | - | TRBV7-8
CASRGPGGRGGRNEQFF | TGTGCCAGTAGGGGACCCGGAGGGCGCGGGGGCCGCAATGAGCAGTTCTTC | - | TRBJ2-1 | once | TRBV19
CASSQVGQVIYSPLHF | TGTGCCAGCAGCCAAGTGGGGCAGGTAATTTATTCACCCCTCCACTTT | - | TRBJ1-6 | once | TRBV3-1/TRBV3-2
CASSPGRDNEQFF | TGTGCCAGCTCACCCGGGAGGGACAATGAGCAGTTCTTC | TRBD2 | TRBJ2-1 | - | TRBV18
CASSLGVNTEAFF | TGTGCCAGCAGTTTAGGAGTGAACACTGAAGCTTTCTTT | - | TRBJ1-1 | - | TRBV2
CASSPGQGGETQYF | TGTGCCAGCAGTCCGGGACAGGGAGGCGAGACCCAGTACTTC | TRBD1 | TRBJ2-5 | - | TRBV6-6
CASSLLRAGNTIYF | TGTGCCAGCAGCTTACTTAGAGCTGGAAACACCATATATTTT | - | TRBJ1-3 | - | TRBV13
CASSLSPGQREKLFF | TGTGCCAGCAGCCTCAGTCCGGGACAGCGGGAAAAACTGTTTTTT | TRBD1 | TRBJ1-4 | few | TRBV9
CASSLVGRGREDTQYF | TGTGCCAGCAGCTTGGTAGGGCGGGGGCGAGAAGATACGCAGTATTTT | - | TRBJ2-3 | - | TRBV5-4
CAWSVNRVNTEAFF | TGTGCCTGGAGTGTCAACCGGGTGAACACTGAAGCTTTCTTT | - | TRBJ1-1 | - | TRBV30
CASSRTGVSTDTQYF | TGTGCCAGCTCACGTACAGGGGTTAGCACAGATACGCAGTATTTT | TRBD1 | TRBJ2-3 | - | TRBV18
CASSSGGHTQYF | TGTGCCAGCAGCTCGGGGGGACATACGCAGTATTTT | TRBD2 | TRBJ2-3 | - | TRBV11-3
CASSFDAASPLHF | TGTGCCAGTAGTTTCGACGCGGCTTCACCCCTCCACTTT | - | TRBJ1-6 | few | TRBV19
CATSREFEAGEQFF | TGTGCCACCAGCAGAGAATTCGAGGCTGGTGAGCAGTTCTTC | - | TRBJ2-1 | - | TRBV15
CASSLGGGDEKLFF | TGTGCCAGCAGTTTAGGGGGAGGGGATGAAAAACTGTTTTTT | - | TRBJ1-4 | once | TRBV28
CASSLGRTRSNEQFF | TGTGCCAGCAGCTTGGGAAGGACTAGATCCAATGAGCAGTTCTTC | TRBD2 | TRBJ2-1 | - | TRBV5-6
CASKSQGGSMRTYEQYF | TGTGCCAGCAAGAGTCAGGGCGGGAGTATGAGGACCTACGAGCAGTACTTC | TRBD2 | TRBJ2-7 | once | TRBV28
CASGGIRAKNTEAFF | TGTGCCAGCGGCGGAATCAGGGCCAAGAACACTGAAGCTTTCTTT | - | TRBJ1-1 | - | TRBV3-1/TRBV3-2
CASSTTPGKPQHF | TGTGCCAGCAGTACGACTCCGGGGAAGCCCCAGCATTTT | - | TRBJ1-5 | many | TRBV12-3/TRBV12-4
CASSLGGTGGANEQYF | TGCGCCAGCAGCTTGGGTGGGACAGGGGGCGCCAACGAGCAGTACTTC | TRBD1 | TRBJ2-7 | - | TRBV5-1
CASSPKDSIEETQYF | TGTGCCAGCAGCCCCAAGGACAGCATAGAAGAGACCCAGTACTTC | - | TRBJ2-5 | - | TRBV5-6
CASSVGQGTYEQYF | TGTGCCAGCAGCGTAGGGCAGGGGACCTACGAGCAGTACTTC | - | TRBJ2-7 | - | TRBV9
CATTSGSRHNEQFF | TGTGCCACCACCAGCGGGAGTCGCCACAATGAGCAGTTCTTC | TRBD2 | TRBJ2-1 | - | TRBV11-2
CASSLRTGGVSGAEAFF | TGCGCCAGCAGCCTGAGGACAGGGGGCGTCTCTGGTGCTGAAGCTTTCTTT | TRBD1 | TRBJ1-1 | - | TRBV5-1
CASSAGTGPYEQYF | TGTGCCAGCAGCGCCGGGACAGGACCCTACGAGCAGTACTTC | TRBD1 | TRBJ2-7 | - | TRBV9
CASSQDEYRTQYF | TGTGCCAGCAGCCAAGACGAATACAGGACACAGTACTTC | - | TRBJ2-4 | once | TRBV14
CASTRDSTDTQYF | TGTGCCAGCACACGGGACTCCACAGATACGCAGTATTTT | - | TRBJ2-3 | - | TRBV9
CASYSGVSYNEQFF | TGTGCCAGCTACAGCGGGGTCTCCTACAATGAGCAGTTCTTC | TRBD2 | TRBJ2-1 | - | TRBV7-2
CASSQITGVNQPQHF | TGTGCCAGCAGCCAGATCACAGGGGTCAATCAGCCCCAGCATTTT | TRBD1 | TRBJ1-5 | few | TRBV5-5
CASSYLPESLSNQPQHF | TGTGCCAGCAGTTACCTGCCAGAATCCCTTAGCAATCAGCCCCAGCATTTT | - | TRBJ1-5 | - | TRBV6-2/TRBV6-3
CASSPSRGEQFF | TGCGCCAGCAGCCCATCCAGGGGTGAGCAGTTCTTC | - | TRBJ2-1 | - | TRBV4-1
CASSQGTTSQYF | TGCGCCAGCAGCCAAGGGACTACCAGTCAGTATTTT | - | TRBJ2-3 | - | TRBV4-1
CASSRVTAGKGNEQFF | TGTGCCAGCAGCCGGGTGACAGCGGGCAAGGGCAATGAGCAGTTCTTC | - | TRBJ2-1 | - | TRBV3-1/TRBV3-2
CATSLTGVYGYTF | TGTGCCACCAGCCTAACAGGGGTGTATGGCTACACCTTC | TRBD1 | TRBJ1-2 | - | TRBV24-1
CASSLWANEQFF | TGTGCCAGCAGTTTATGGGCAAATGAGCAGTTCTTC | - | TRBJ2-1 | - | TRBV12-3/TRBV12-4
CAISEVGVDTQYF | TGTGCCATCAGTGAGGTGGGAGTAGATACGCAGTATTTT | - | TRBJ2-3 | - | TRBV10-3
CASSVTGTGNTEAFF | TGTGCCAGCAGTGTGACAGGGACGGGGAACACTGAAGCTTTCTTT | TRBD1 | TRBJ1-1 | - | TRBV2
CASSSGRGETQYF | TGTGCCAGTAGTAGCGGGAGGGGAGAGACCCAGTACTTC | TRBD2 | TRBJ2-5 | - | TRBV19
CASSPGTLQNEQFF | TGTGCCAGCAGCCCCGGGACTCTGCAGAATGAGCAGTTCTTC | - | TRBJ2-1 | - | TRBV7-2
CASRQRGSKLYGYTF | TGTGCCAGCAGGCAAAGGGGCAGTAAGCTCTATGGCTACACCTTC | - | TRBJ1-2 | - | TRBV5-6
CAISEFSVQETQYF | TGTGCCATCAGTGAGTTTTCGGTCCAAGAGACCCAGTACTTC | - | TRBJ2-5 | - | TRBV10-3
CATREISSYNEQFF | TGCGCCACTAGGGAGATCAGCTCCTACAATGAGCAGTTCTTC | - | TRBJ2-1 | - | TRBV5-1
CASSRDREQPQHF | TGTGCCAGCAGTCGGGACAGGGAACAGCCCCAGCATTTT | TRBD1 | TRBJ1-5 | - | TRBV7-2